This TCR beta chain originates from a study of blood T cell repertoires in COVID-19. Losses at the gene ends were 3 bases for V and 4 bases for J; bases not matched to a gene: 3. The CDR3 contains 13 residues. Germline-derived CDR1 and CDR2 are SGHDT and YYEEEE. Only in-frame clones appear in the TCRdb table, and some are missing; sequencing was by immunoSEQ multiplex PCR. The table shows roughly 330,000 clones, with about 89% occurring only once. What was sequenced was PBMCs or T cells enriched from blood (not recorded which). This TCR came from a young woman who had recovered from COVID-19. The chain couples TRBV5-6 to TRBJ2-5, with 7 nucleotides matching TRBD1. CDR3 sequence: CASSWDSAETQYF. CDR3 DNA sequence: TGTGCCAGCAGCTGGGACAGTGCAGAGACCCAGTACTTC. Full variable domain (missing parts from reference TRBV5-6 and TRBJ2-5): DAGVTQSPTHLIKTRGQQVTLRCSPKSGHDTVSWYQQALGQGPQFIFQYYEEEERQRGNFPDRFSGHQFPNYSSELNVNALLLGDSALYLCASSWDSAETQYFGPGTRLLVL.